A selection of T cell receptor beta chains follows, all from one sample in a study of T-cell memory formation after mild COVID-19. One entry per CDR3 protein, called by TCRdb with MiXCR from the 5' RACE reads. This table has around 130,000 distinct CDR3 sequences, more than 15% appearing once. Sequencing was performed on PBMCs or a T cell subset sorted from them (not recorded which). Receptor source: an adult woman who had mild COVID-19 (a few samples of this study predate the infection). Cell type and time point are not known. The CDR3 runs from the conserved cysteine through the conserved F or W. Not every row has a clone size; where given, it reads once, few, many or a size class.

>TRBJ1-4|TRBV4-1|NA
CASSQAPHRSTNEKLFF
>TRBJ2-5|TRBV15|NA
CATSRDHGATETQYF
>TRBJ2-2|TRBV2|few
CASSEQGSGELFF
>TRBJ1-5|TRBV4-1|NA
CASSQGTLPGSGNQPQHF
>TRBJ2-2|TRBV7-2|NA
CASSLVSLWVGNTGELFF
>TRBJ2-7|TRBV3-1|few
CASSPQGGEQYF
>TRBJ1-4|TRBV7-9|NA
CVTAGRSEKLFF
>TRBJ1-1|TRBV11-2|few
CASSPSGTGGAYTEAFF
>TRBJ2-5|TRBV20-1|few
CSAAGLAGGLGETQYF
>TRBJ1-2|TRBV30|few
CAWSRDRSNYGYTF
>TRBJ2-5|TRBV27|few
CASSSFSGIGGETQYF
>TRBJ2-7|TRBV14|few
CASSPGSRDSSYEQYF
>TRBJ2-3|TRBV7-6|NA
CASSLYDRPTDTQYF
>TRBJ2-3|TRBV7-9|few
CASSLDRGTDTQYF
>TRBJ2-1|TRBV3-1|NA
CASSPRQGLGSYNEQFF
>TRBJ2-5|TRBV7-2|few
CASSLTGTGGETQYF
>TRBJ1-1|TRBV5-1|NA
CASSLGTLGLSNTEAFF
>TRBJ2-3|TRBV6-2/TRBV6-3|few
CASSYSGLAEDTQYF
>TRBJ2-3|TRBV3-1|few
CASSQVFRIGGSTDTQYF
>TRBJ2-1|TRBV7-9|few
CASSSRTGWYNEQFF
>TRBJ2-7|TRBV5-1|few
CASSQDGLEEQYF
>TRBJ1-2|TRBV18|few
CASSPYRQVGYTF
>TRBJ2-2|TRBV5-4|NA
CASSRQRERITGELFF
>TRBJ2-7|TRBV24-1|few
CATSDRRGSYEQYF
>TRBJ2-3|TRBV7-2|NA
CASSLVTGGSDVNF
>TRBJ1-1|TRBV20-1|NA
CSARDVRGTEAFF